Below, one TCR beta chain is given with its context. Its antigen remains unidentified. At one end the junction does not follow the germline gene, possibly because of a read error. This sample is part of a study of post-analysis software for immune sequencing data. Overall study results and limits: About five TRBV segments were more frequent in patients than controls; TRBV5-6, TRBV5-1 and TRBV20-1 belonged to this group.

Germline assignment: CDR1 SGHDN and CDR2 FVKESK. This CDR3 region has 17 residues. cDNA libraries for TCR beta contained unique molecular identifiers. A single record per CDR3 protein comes from TCRdb applying MiXCR to the PCR reads. The data hold roughly 730,000 distinct CDR3 sequences, with roughly 30% observed a single time. The sequencing sample was made of blood. The chain combines TRBV14 with TRBJ1-1; TRBD1 agrees at 8 bases. This clonotype was sampled from a girl aged 5 to 17 with multiple sclerosis. The CDR3 sequence: CAGSRYRTGWSGTEAFF. The CDR3 region has the DNA TGTGCCGGCAGCCGTTATCGGACAGGGTGGTCCGGCACTGAAGCTTTCTTT. Based on the CDR3 plus reference TRBV14 and TRBJ1-1, the full variable domain is EAGVTQFPSHSVIEKGQTVTLRCDPISGHDNLYWYRRVMGKEIKFLLHFVKESKQDESGMPNNRFLAERTGGTYSTLKVQPAELEDSGVYFCAGSRYRTGWSGTEAFFGQGTRLTVV.